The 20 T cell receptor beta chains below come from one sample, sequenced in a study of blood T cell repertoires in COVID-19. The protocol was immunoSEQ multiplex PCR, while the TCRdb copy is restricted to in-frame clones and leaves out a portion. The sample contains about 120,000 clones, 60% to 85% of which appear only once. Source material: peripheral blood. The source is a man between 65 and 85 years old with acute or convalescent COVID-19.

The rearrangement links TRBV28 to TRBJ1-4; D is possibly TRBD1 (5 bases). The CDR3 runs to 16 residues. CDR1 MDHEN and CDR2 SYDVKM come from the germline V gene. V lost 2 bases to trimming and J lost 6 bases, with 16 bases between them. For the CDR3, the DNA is TGTGCCAGCAGTTTACCCCCCGGGGGAACACATGAAAAACTGTTTTTT. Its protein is CASSLPPGGTHEKLFF. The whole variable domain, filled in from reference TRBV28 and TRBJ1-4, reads DVKVTQSSRYLVKRTGEKVFLECVQDMDHENMFWYRQDPGLGLRLIYFSYDVKMKEKGDIPEGYSVSREKKERFSLILESASTNQTSMYLCASSLPPGGTHEKLFFGSGTQLSVL.

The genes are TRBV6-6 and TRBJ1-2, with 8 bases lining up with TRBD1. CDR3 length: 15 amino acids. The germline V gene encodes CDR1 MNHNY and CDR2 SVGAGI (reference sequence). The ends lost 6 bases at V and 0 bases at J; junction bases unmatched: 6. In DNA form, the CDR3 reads TGTGCCAGCAGGACCGGGACAGGAGCTAACTATGGCTACACCTTC. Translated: CASRTGTGANYGYTF.

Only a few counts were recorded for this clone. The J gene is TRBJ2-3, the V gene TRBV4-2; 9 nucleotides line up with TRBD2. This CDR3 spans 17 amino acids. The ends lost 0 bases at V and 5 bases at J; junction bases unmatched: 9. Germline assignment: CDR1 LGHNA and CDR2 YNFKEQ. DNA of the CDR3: TGTGCCAGCAGCCAAGATCGAGGCGGGGGGGCCAAAGATACGCAGTATTTT. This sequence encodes CASSQDRGGGAKDTQYF.

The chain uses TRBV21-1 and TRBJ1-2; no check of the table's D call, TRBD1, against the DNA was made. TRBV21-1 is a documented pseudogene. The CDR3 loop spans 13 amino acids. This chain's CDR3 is CASSTDRVSGYTF. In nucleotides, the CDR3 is TGTGCCAGCAGCACAGACAGGGTGTCTGGCTACACCTTC.

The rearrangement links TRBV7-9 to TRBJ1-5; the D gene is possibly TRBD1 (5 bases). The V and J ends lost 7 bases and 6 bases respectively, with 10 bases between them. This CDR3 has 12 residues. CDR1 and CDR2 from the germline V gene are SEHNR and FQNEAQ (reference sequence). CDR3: CASTDRGQPQHF. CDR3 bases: TGTGCCAGCACAGACAGAGGTCAGCCCCAGCATTTT.

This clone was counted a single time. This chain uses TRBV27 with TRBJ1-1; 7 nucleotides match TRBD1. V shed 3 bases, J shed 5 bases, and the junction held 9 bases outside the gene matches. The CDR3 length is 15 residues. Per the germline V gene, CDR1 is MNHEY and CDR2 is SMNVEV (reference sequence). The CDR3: CASSFRQGGGTEAFF. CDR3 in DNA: TGTGCCAGCAGTTTCCGACAGGGCGGGGGGACTGAAGCTTTCTTT.

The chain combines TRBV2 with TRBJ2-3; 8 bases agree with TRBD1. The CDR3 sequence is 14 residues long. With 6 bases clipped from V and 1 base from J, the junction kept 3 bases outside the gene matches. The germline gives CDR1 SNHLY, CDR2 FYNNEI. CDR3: CASRAGQGTDTQYF. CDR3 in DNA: TGTGCCAGCAGGGCGGGACAGGGCACAGATACGCAGTATTTT.

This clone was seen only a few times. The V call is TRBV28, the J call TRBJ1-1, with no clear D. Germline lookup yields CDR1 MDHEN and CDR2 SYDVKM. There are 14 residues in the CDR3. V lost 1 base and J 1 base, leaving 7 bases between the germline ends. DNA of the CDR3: TGTGCCAGCAGTTTATATGCAGAGAACACTGAAGCTTTCTTT. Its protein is CASSLYAENTEAFF. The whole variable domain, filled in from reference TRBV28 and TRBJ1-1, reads DVKVTQSSRYLVKRTGEKVFLECVQDMDHENMFWYRQDPGLGLRLIYFSYDVKMKEKGDIPEGYSVSREKKERFSLILESASTNQTSMYLCASSLYAENTEAFFGQGTRLTVV.

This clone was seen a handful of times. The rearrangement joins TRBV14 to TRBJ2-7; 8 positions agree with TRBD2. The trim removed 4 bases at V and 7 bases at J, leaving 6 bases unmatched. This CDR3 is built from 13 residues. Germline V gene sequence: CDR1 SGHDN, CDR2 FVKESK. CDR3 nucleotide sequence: TGTGCCAGCAGCCGCGGGGGGAAAAGGGAGCAGTACTTC. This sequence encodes CASSRGGKREQYF.

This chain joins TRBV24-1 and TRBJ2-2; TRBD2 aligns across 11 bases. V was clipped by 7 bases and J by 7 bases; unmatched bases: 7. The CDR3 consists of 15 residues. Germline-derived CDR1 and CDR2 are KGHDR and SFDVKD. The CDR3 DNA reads TGTGCCACCAGCATAGCGGGAGGGCCGATCGGGGAGCTGTTTTTT. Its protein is CATSIAGGPIGELFF.

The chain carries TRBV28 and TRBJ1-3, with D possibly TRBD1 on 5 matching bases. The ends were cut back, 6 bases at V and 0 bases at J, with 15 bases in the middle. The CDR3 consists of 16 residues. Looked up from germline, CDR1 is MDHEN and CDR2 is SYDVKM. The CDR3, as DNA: TGTGCCAGCAGGGCTTGGACACTCTCCTCTGGAAACACCATATATTTT. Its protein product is CASRAWTLSSGNTIYF. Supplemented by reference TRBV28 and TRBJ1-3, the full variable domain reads DVKVTQSSRYLVKRTGEKVFLECVQDMDHENMFWYRQDPGLGLRLIYFSYDVKMKEKGDIPEGYSVSREKKERFSLILESASTNQTSMYLCASRAWTLSSGNTIYFGEGSWLTVV.

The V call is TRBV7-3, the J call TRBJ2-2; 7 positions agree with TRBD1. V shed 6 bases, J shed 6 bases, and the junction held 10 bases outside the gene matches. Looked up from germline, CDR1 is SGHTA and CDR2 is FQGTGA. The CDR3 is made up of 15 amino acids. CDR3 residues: CASSLRQGPAGELFF. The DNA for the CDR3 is TGTGCCAGCAGTCTTAGACAGGGTCCCGCCGGGGAGCTGTTTTTT.

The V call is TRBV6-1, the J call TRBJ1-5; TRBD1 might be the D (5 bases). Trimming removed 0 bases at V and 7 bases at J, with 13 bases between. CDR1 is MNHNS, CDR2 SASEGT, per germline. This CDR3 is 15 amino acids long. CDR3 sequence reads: CASSEARQGLQPQHF. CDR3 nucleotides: TGTGCCAGCAGTGAAGCGCGTCAGGGTTTACAGCCCCAGCATTTT.

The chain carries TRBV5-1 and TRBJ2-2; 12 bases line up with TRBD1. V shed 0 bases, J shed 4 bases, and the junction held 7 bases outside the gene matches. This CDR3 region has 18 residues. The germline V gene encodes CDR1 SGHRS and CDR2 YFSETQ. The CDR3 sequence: CASSLDGTGGRSTGELFF. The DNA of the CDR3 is TGCGCCAGCAGCTTGGATGGGACAGGGGGCCGGAGCACCGGGGAGCTGTTTTTT.

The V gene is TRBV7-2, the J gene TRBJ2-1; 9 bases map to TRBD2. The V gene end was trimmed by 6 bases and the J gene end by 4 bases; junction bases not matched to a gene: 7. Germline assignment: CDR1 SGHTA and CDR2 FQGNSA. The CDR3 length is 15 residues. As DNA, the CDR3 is TGTGCCAGCAGTCGACGACTAGCGGAATACAATGAGCAGTTCTTC. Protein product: CASSRRLAEYNEQFF.

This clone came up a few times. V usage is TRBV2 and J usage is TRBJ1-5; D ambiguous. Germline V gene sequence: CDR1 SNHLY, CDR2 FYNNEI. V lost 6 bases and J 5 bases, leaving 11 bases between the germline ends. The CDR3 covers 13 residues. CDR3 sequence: CASSPYTDQPQHF. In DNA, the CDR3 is TGTGCCAGCAGCCCGTATACAGATCAGCCCCAGCATTTT.

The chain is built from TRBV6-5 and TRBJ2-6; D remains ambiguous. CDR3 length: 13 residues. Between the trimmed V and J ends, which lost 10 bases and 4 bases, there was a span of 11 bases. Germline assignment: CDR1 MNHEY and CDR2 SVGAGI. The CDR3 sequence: CATERPGANVLTF. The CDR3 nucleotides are TGTGCCACCGAGAGGCCAGGGGCCAACGTCCTGACTTTC.

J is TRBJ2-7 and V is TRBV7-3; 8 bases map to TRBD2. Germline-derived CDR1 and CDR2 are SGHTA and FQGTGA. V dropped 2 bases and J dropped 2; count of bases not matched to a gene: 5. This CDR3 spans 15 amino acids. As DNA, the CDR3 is TGTGCCAGCAGCTTAGCGGGGGGACTGGCCTACGAGCAGTACTTC. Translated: CASSLAGGLAYEQYF.

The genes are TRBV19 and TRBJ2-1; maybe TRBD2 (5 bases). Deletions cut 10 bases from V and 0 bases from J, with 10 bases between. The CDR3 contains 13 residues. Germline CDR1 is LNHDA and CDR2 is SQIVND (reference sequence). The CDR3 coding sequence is TGTGCCACTGGGAGTTACTCCTACAATGAGCAGTTCTTC. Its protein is CATGSYSYNEQFF. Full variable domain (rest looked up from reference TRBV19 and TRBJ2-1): DGGITQSPKYLFRKEGQNVTLSCEQNLNHDAMYWYRQDPGQGLRLIYYSQIVNDFQKGDIAEGYSVSREKKESFPLTVTSAQKNPTAFYLCATGSYSYNEQFFGPGTRLTVL.

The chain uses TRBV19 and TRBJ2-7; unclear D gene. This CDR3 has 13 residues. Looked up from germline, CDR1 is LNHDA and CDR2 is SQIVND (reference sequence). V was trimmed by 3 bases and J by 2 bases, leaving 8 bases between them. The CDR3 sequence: CASSIAVAYEQYF. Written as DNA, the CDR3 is TGTGCCAGTAGTATCGCGGTAGCCTACGAGCAGTACTTC.